Listed below are T cell receptor beta chains from one sample, sequenced in a study of T cell responses to AZD1222 COVID-19 vaccine. Using immunoSEQ multiplex PCR, the repertoire was profiled, and TCRdb retains in-frame clones only, with some absent. Of tens of thousands of clones detected, 65% to 85% appear once; the ten largest clones hold about 20%. This sample comprised peripheral blood, obtained 28 days after the second AZD1222 dose. The receptors come from an adult who received the AZD1222 COVID-19 vaccine. CDR3s include the opening cysteine and the closing phenylalanine or tryptophan. The D gene is left open where the match is weak. Clone size appears in some rows only: once, few, many, or a class for an expanded clone.

cdr3_aa: CASSPLVGTGEAKNIQYF
cdr3_nt: TGTGCCAGCAGCCCCCTGGTCGGGACAGGGGAAGCCAAAAACATTCAGTACTTC
clone_size: .
cdr3_length: 18
d_call: TRBD1
v_call: TRBV7-9
j_call: TRBJ2-4

cdr3_aa: CASSLILGVLGTDTQYF
cdr3_nt: TGTGCCAGCAGCCTAATACTGGGGGTTTTGGGCACAGATACGCAGTATTTT
clone_size: .
cdr3_length: 17
d_call: .
v_call: TRBV7-2
j_call: TRBJ2-3

cdr3_aa: CASSLINSDYSGNTIYF
cdr3_nt: TGCGCCAGCAGCTTGATAAACAGCGACTACTCTGGAAACACCATATATTTT
clone_size: .
cdr3_length: 17
d_call: .
v_call: TRBV5-1
j_call: TRBJ1-3

cdr3_aa: CASSPPPWAGSEGTEAFF
cdr3_nt: TGTGCCAGCAGCCCCCCCCCATGGGCAGGGTCGGAGGGCACTGAAGCTTTCTTT
clone_size: .
cdr3_length: 18
d_call: .
v_call: TRBV9
j_call: TRBJ1-1

cdr3_aa: CASSLKFGTGGFQPQHF
cdr3_nt: TGTGCCAGCAGCTTAAAATTCGGCACAGGGGGCTTTCAGCCCCAGCATTTT
clone_size: .
cdr3_length: 17
d_call: TRBD1
v_call: TRBV7-4
j_call: TRBJ1-5

cdr3_aa: CASSLPGRSNSPLHF
cdr3_nt: TGTGCCAGCAGCTTACCGGGACGGTCCAATTCACCCCTCCACTTT
clone_size: few
cdr3_length: 15
d_call: .
v_call: TRBV14
j_call: TRBJ1-6

cdr3_aa: CASSIRQGASATNEKLFF
cdr3_nt: TGTGCCAGTAGTATCCGGCAGGGGGCTTCGGCAACTAATGAAAAACTGTTTTTT
clone_size: .
cdr3_length: 18
d_call: TRBD1
v_call: TRBV19
j_call: TRBJ1-4

cdr3_aa: CASRSDAPGGGTGELFF
cdr3_nt: TGTGCCAGCAGATCTGATGCCCCTGGAGGGGGCACCGGGGAGCTGTTTTTT
clone_size: once
cdr3_length: 17
d_call: .
v_call: TRBV7-9
j_call: TRBJ2-2

cdr3_aa: CASSIVGEQFF
cdr3_nt: TGTGCCAGCTCAATAGTGGGTGAGCAGTTCTTC
clone_size: .
cdr3_length: 11
d_call: .
v_call: TRBV18
j_call: TRBJ2-1

cdr3_aa: CASEQKVRGEVADTQYF
cdr3_nt: TGTGCCAGCGAGCAAAAAGTTAGGGGGGAGGTCGCAGATACGCAGTATTTT
clone_size: .
cdr3_length: 17
d_call: .
v_call: TRBV2
j_call: TRBJ2-3

cdr3_aa: CAWRESVLTDTQYF
cdr3_nt: TGTGCCTGGAGAGAATCGGTCCTCACAGATACGCAGTATTTT
clone_size: few
cdr3_length: 14
d_call: .
v_call: TRBV30
j_call: TRBJ2-3

cdr3_aa: CATIQGTGRNQPQHF
cdr3_nt: TGTGCCACGATACAGGGTACGGGTCGCAATCAGCCCCAGCATTTT
clone_size: .
cdr3_length: 15
d_call: .
v_call: TRBV19
j_call: TRBJ1-5

cdr3_aa: CASSWKRGTEAFF
cdr3_nt: TGTGCCAGCAGCTGGAAAAGAGGAACTGAAGCTTTCTTT
clone_size: .
cdr3_length: 13
d_call: .
v_call: TRBV7-3
j_call: TRBJ1-1

cdr3_aa: CASSPRRGATDTQYF
cdr3_nt: TGCGCCAGCAGCCCACGGCGGGGGGCCACAGATACGCAGTATTTT
clone_size: .
cdr3_length: 15
d_call: TRBD2
v_call: TRBV5-1
j_call: TRBJ2-3

cdr3_aa: CSVVGAAGELFF
cdr3_nt: TGCAGCGTTGTCGGGGCGGCTGGGGAGCTGTTTTTT
clone_size: .
cdr3_length: 12
d_call: .
v_call: TRBV29-1
j_call: TRBJ2-2

cdr3_aa: CASSPPRGQGSYNEQFF
cdr3_nt: TGTGCCAGCAGCCCCCCCAGGGGACAGGGCTCCTACAATGAGCAGTTCTTC
clone_size: .
cdr3_length: 17
d_call: TRBD1
v_call: TRBV14
j_call: TRBJ2-1

cdr3_aa: CASSFQGANTEAFF
cdr3_nt: TGTGCCAGCAGCTTTCAGGGGGCGAACACTGAAGCTTTCTTT
clone_size: .
cdr3_length: 14
d_call: TRBD1
v_call: TRBV7-9
j_call: TRBJ1-1

cdr3_aa: CASSELTGTGSWGNYGYTF
cdr3_nt: TGTGCCAGCAGCGAACTGACCGGGACAGGGTCGTGGGGTAACTATGGCTACACCTTC
clone_size: few
cdr3_length: 19
d_call: TRBD1
v_call: TRBV13
j_call: TRBJ1-2

cdr3_aa: CASSDVWGARAEAFF
cdr3_nt: TGTGCCAGCAGTGACGTCTGGGGAGCGAGGGCTGAAGCTTTCTTT
clone_size: .
cdr3_length: 15
d_call: .
v_call: TRBV6-1
j_call: TRBJ1-1

cdr3_aa: CSVATPNYGYTF
cdr3_nt: TGCAGCGTTGCCACTCCAAACTATGGCTACACCTTC
clone_size: few
cdr3_length: 12
d_call: .
v_call: TRBV29-1
j_call: TRBJ1-2

cdr3_aa: CASSPGPGDTQYF
cdr3_nt: TGTGCCAGCAGCCCCGGGCCAGGAGATACGCAGTATTTT
clone_size: .
cdr3_length: 13
d_call: .
v_call: TRBV9
j_call: TRBJ2-3

cdr3_aa: CASRGIQGGHQPQHF
cdr3_nt: TGTGCCAGCAGGGGGATCCAGGGGGGCCATCAGCCCCAGCATTTT
clone_size: few
cdr3_length: 15
d_call: TRBD1
v_call: TRBV2
j_call: TRBJ1-5

cdr3_aa: CASSYDPTPPAEAFF
cdr3_nt: TGTGCCAGCAGTTACGATCCGACACCACCCGCTGAAGCTTTCTTT
clone_size: few
cdr3_length: 15
d_call: .
v_call: TRBV6-6
j_call: TRBJ1-1

cdr3_aa: CAWSVGVRQPQHF
cdr3_nt: TGTGCCTGGAGTGTAGGGGTAAGGCAGCCCCAGCATTTT
clone_size: .
cdr3_length: 13
d_call: .
v_call: TRBV30
j_call: TRBJ1-5

cdr3_aa: CASSFSGGPVTGELFF
cdr3_nt: TGTGCCAGCAGCTTTAGCGGGGGCCCTGTCACCGGGGAGCTGTTTTTT
clone_size: .
cdr3_length: 16
d_call: TRBD2
v_call: TRBV11-3
j_call: TRBJ2-2

cdr3_aa: CASSFRDSYNEQFF
cdr3_nt: TGTGCCAGCAGCTTCCGGGACTCCTACAATGAGCAGTTCTTC
clone_size: .
cdr3_length: 14
d_call: .
v_call: TRBV7-3
j_call: TRBJ2-1

cdr3_aa: CASSFSGQGAGTDTQYF
cdr3_nt: TGTGCCAGCAGTTTCTCGGGACAGGGGGCTGGCACAGATACGCAGTATTTT
clone_size: once
cdr3_length: 17
d_call: TRBD1
v_call: TRBV27
j_call: TRBJ2-3

cdr3_aa: CASSIDPVLADPYGYTF
cdr3_nt: TGTGCCAGTAGTATAGACCCTGTTCTTGCAGACCCCTATGGCTACACCTTC
clone_size: .
cdr3_length: 17
d_call: .
v_call: TRBV19
j_call: TRBJ1-2

cdr3_aa: CASSPLWVKRDRVIEAFF
cdr3_nt: TGTGCCAGCAGCCCATTATGGGTGAAAAGAGACAGGGTAATTGAAGCTTTCTTT
clone_size: .
cdr3_length: 18
d_call: TRBD1
v_call: TRBV11-2
j_call: TRBJ1-1

cdr3_aa: CASSLTIGTGNSPLHF
cdr3_nt: TGTGCCAGCAGCTTGACCATCGGGACAGGAAATTCACCCCTCCACTTT
clone_size: .
cdr3_length: 16
d_call: TRBD1
v_call: TRBV11-2
j_call: TRBJ1-6

cdr3_aa: CASSVAAGAKYEQYF
cdr3_nt: TGTGCCAGCAGCGTAGCGGCGGGGGCAAAATACGAGCAGTACTTC
clone_size: .
cdr3_length: 15
d_call: .
v_call: TRBV9
j_call: TRBJ2-7

cdr3_aa: CASSHKPTGRLTTGELFF
cdr3_nt: TGTGCCAGCAGTCATAAACCGACTGGGAGGTTAACTACCGGGGAGCTGTTTTTT
clone_size: .
cdr3_length: 18
d_call: .
v_call: TRBV6-6
j_call: TRBJ2-2

cdr3_aa: CASSPGTGGDPLDQPQHF
cdr3_nt: TGTGCCAGCAGCCCAGGGACAGGGGGTGACCCTTTGGATCAGCCCCAGCATTTT
clone_size: .
cdr3_length: 18
d_call: TRBD1
v_call: TRBV7-9
j_call: TRBJ1-5

cdr3_aa: CASSLEALSNTEAFF
cdr3_nt: TGTGCCAGCAGCTTGGAAGCCTTATCGAACACTGAAGCTTTCTTT
clone_size: .
cdr3_length: 15
d_call: .
v_call: TRBV5-4
j_call: TRBJ1-1

cdr3_aa: CATSRDRRPWGYTF
cdr3_nt: TGTGCCACCAGCAGAGATAGAAGGCCTTGGGGCTACACCTTC
clone_size: .
cdr3_length: 14
d_call: .
v_call: TRBV15
j_call: TRBJ1-2

cdr3_aa: CASSLEFAGMGNTIYF
cdr3_nt: TGTGCCAGCAGCTTGGAATTTGCTGGTATGGGAAACACCATATATTTT
clone_size: .
cdr3_length: 16
d_call: .
v_call: TRBV5-4
j_call: TRBJ1-3

cdr3_aa: CASSASQDSNQPQHF
cdr3_nt: TGTGCCAGCAGCGCATCACAGGATAGCAATCAGCCCCAGCATTTT
clone_size: .
cdr3_length: 15
d_call: .
v_call: TRBV9
j_call: TRBJ1-5

cdr3_aa: CASSPGTGGNEQFF
cdr3_nt: TGTGCTAGCAGTCCCGGGACAGGGGGCAATGAGCAGTTCTTC
clone_size: .
cdr3_length: 14
d_call: TRBD1
v_call: TRBV7-7
j_call: TRBJ2-1

cdr3_aa: CATSREDRGNEKLFF
cdr3_nt: TGTGCCACCAGCAGAGAGGACAGGGGTAATGAAAAACTGTTTTTT
clone_size: .
cdr3_length: 15
d_call: TRBD1
v_call: TRBV15
j_call: TRBJ1-4

cdr3_aa: CATSRDEPGYGYTF
cdr3_nt: TGTGCCACCAGCAGAGATGAACCCGGGTATGGCTACACCTTC
clone_size: .
cdr3_length: 14
d_call: .
v_call: TRBV15
j_call: TRBJ1-2

cdr3_aa: CASSRGTPNTGELFF
cdr3_nt: TGTGCCAGCAGCCGAGGGACACCGAACACCGGGGAGCTGTTTTTT
clone_size: few
cdr3_length: 15
d_call: .
v_call: TRBV5-4
j_call: TRBJ2-2

cdr3_aa: CASSLDRDGYTF
cdr3_nt: TGTGCCAGCAGTCTCGACAGGGACGGCTACACCTTC
clone_size: .
cdr3_length: 12
d_call: TRBD1
v_call: TRBV12-3/TRBV12-4
j_call: TRBJ1-2

cdr3_aa: CASSLIGINEKLFF
cdr3_nt: TGTGCCAGCAGTTTAATTGGGATTAATGAAAAACTGTTTTTT
clone_size: .
cdr3_length: 14
d_call: .
v_call: TRBV28
j_call: TRBJ1-4

cdr3_aa: CATRWGTGSYEQYF
cdr3_nt: TGTGCCACCAGATGGGGGACCGGCTCCTACGAGCAGTACTTC
clone_size: few
cdr3_length: 14
d_call: .
v_call: TRBV10-3
j_call: TRBJ2-7

cdr3_aa: CSVGQAAGTQYF
cdr3_nt: TGCAGCGTTGGACAGGCGGCGGGGACCCAGTACTTC
clone_size: once
cdr3_length: 12
d_call: .
v_call: TRBV29-1
j_call: TRBJ2-5

cdr3_aa: CATSSGRGDHGYTF
cdr3_nt: TGTGCCACCTCATCGGGCAGGGGGGATCATGGCTACACCTTC
clone_size: .
cdr3_length: 14
d_call: TRBD1
v_call: TRBV15
j_call: TRBJ1-2

cdr3_aa: CASSFTANQPQHF
cdr3_nt: TGTGCCAGCAGCTTTACAGCGAATCAGCCCCAGCATTTT
clone_size: .
cdr3_length: 13
d_call: .
v_call: TRBV5-5
j_call: TRBJ1-5